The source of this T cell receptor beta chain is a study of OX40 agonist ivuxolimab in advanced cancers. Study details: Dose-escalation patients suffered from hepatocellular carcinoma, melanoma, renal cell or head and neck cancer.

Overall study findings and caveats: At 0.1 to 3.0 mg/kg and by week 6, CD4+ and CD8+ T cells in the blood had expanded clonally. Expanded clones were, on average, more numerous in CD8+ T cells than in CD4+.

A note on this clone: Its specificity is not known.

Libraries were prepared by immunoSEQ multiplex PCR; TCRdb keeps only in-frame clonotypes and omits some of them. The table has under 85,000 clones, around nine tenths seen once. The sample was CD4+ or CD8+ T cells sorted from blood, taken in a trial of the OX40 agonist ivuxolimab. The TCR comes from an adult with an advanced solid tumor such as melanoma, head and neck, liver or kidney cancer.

The CDR3 nucleotides are TGTGCCAGCAGCCCTGGACCGGGGACTGGAAACACCATATATTTT. Its translation: CASSPGPGTGNTIYF. J is TRBJ1-3 and V is TRBV7-3; D not resolved. This CDR3 is built from 15 residues. Trimming removed 5 bases from V and 2 bases from J, with 13 bases in between. Germline CDR1 is SGHTA and CDR2 is FQGTGA.